The clone carrying this TCR beta chain was seen repeatedly, ten times or more. Antigen specificity is unknown. This specimen comes from a study of T cells in Graves' hyperthyroidism and ophthalmopathy. TCR beta CDR3 region amplification was performed from RNA transcripts. First-round RT-PCR with HTBI primers amplified the TCR CDR3 region. One entry per CDR3 protein results from TCRdb running MiXCR on the multiplex PCR reads. Of about 590,000 distinct CDR3 sequences detected, 12% to 15% appear once; the ten largest clones hold roughly 6.9%. After removal of 4 bases from V and 4 bases from J, the junction contained 8 bases not matched to a gene. This CDR3 region has 17 residues. Germline V lookup: CDR1 LNHNV, CDR2 YYDKDF (reference sequence). Exclusion of patients followed from uncontrolled infection, other autoimmune disease, pregnancy or lactation. Together with thyroid ultrasound, orbital computed tomography, serum thyroxine and TRAb, clinical symptoms were used for diagnoses. Fresh peripheral blood, 7.5 to 10 ml, yielded the PBMCs.

Study conclusions and caveats: The majority of expanded thyroid clonotypes above 0.001 also appeared in blood.

The clonotype was recovered from a woman aged 18-29 years with Graves' ophthalmopathy. Material for sequencing was blood. The V gene is TRBV15, the J gene TRBJ2-1; 12 bases are a match to TRBD2. This CDR3 is CATSNHLAGGAYNEQFF. As DNA, the CDR3 is TGTGCCACCAGCAACCATCTAGCGGGAGGGGCTTACAATGAGCAGTTCTTC. The variable domain in full, completed from reference TRBV15 and TRBJ2-1, reads DAMVIQNPRYQVTQFGKPVTLSCSQTLNHNVMYWYQQKSSQAPKLLFHYYDKDFNNEADTPDNFQSRRPNTSFCFLDIRSPGLGDTAMYLCATSNHLAGGAYNEQFFGPGTRLTVL.